The present T cell receptor (beta chain) was sequenced within a study of blood T cell repertoires in COVID-19. Under the authors' procedure: Amplified reference gene primers provided the basis for estimating nucleated cell counts. Only in-frame clones appear in the TCRdb table, and some are missing; sequencing was by immunoSEQ multiplex PCR. Clone size and V and J calls were adopted from that table, with D and trimming inferred from the DNA. The table records roughly 38,000 clones, around 83% of them present only once. The germline V gene has CDR1 MNHEY and CDR2 SMNVEV (reference sequence). Deletions cut 10 bases from V and 9 bases from J, with 25 bases between. The CDR3 has 15 residues.

The chain is built from TRBV27 and TRBJ2-1; the D gene is possibly TRBD1 (5 bases). The source material was peripheral blood. The TCR originated in a man over 45 in a cohort sampled during active COVID-19. CDR3 loop: CATTRTGQGCLEQFF. DNA for the CDR3: TGTGCCACCACCCGGACGGGCCAGGGATGTCTTGAGCAGTTCTTC.